Each of the 26 T cell receptor beta chains below was sequenced from the same sample in a study of T cell responses to AZD1222 COVID-19 vaccine. TCRdb's table, derived via immunoSEQ multiplex PCR, lists solely in-frame clones and lacks some. The sample holds roughly 150,000 clones; around four fifths are singletons and the top ten take approximately 4%. The sample here was peripheral blood, taken on day 0 of AZD1222 vaccination. The receptors were gathered from an adult in good health.

This rearrangement joins TRBV28 to TRBJ1-2; TRBD1 is a possible D gene (5 bases). Trimming shortened V by 3 bases and J by 4 bases, and 12 bases separated the two germline ends. This CDR3 has 14 residues. Germline CDR1 MDHEN, CDR2 SYDVKM. CDR3 residues: CASSFRAGGYGYTF. The CDR3 coding sequence is TGTGCCAGCAGTTTTAGGGCCGGGGGCTATGGCTACACCTTC.

The chain links TRBV9 to TRBJ1-2; the match to TRBD1 covers 7 bases. The CDR3 length is 14 residues. Germline lookup yields CDR1 SGDLS and CDR2 YYNGEE. The V segment lost 2 bases and the J segment 0 bases; nucleotides outside the gene matches: 1. CDR3 in amino acids: CASSVDRTNYGYTF. The CDR3 bases are TGTGCCAGCAGCGTGGACAGGACTAACTATGGCTACACCTTC.

This clone was recorded only once. The J gene is TRBJ2-3, the V gene TRBV6-4, with D maybe TRBD1 (5 bases). The CDR3 is made up of 14 amino acids. Germline lookup yields CDR1 MRHNA and CDR2 SNTAGT. V was shortened by 4 bases and J by 2 bases, with 10 bases between the two germline ends. Here the CDR3 DNA reads TGTGCCAGCAGTGGGGGCACACACACAGATACGCAGTATTTT. This encodes CASSGGTHTDTQYF.

Only a few counts were recorded for this clone. This sequence joins TRBV28 and TRBJ1-5; D is possibly TRBD1 (5 bases). The CDR3 sequence is 14 residues long. Germline V lookup: CDR1 MDHEN, CDR2 SYDVKM. The V end lost 7 bases, the J end lost 2 bases, and 12 bases lay between the germline ends. CDR3 sequence (DNA): TGTGCCAGCAATTCGGGACGGGGCAATCAGCCCCAGCATTTT. Amino acid sequence: CASNSGRGNQPQHF.

V gene TRBV5-5 combines with J gene TRBJ2-2, with D uncertain. The V gene's germline CDR1 is SGHKS and CDR2 YYEKEE (reference sequence). The CDR3 has 12 residues. V was pared by 3 bases and J by 0 bases, with 0 bases between. The CDR3 protein is CASSSNTGELFF. The CDR3 DNA reads as TGTGCCAGCAGCTCGAACACCGGGGAGCTGTTTTTT.

V gene TRBV27 combines with J gene TRBJ2-7; no reliable D call. The V end was cut by 5 bases, the J end by 3 bases, with 14 bases between. Germline CDR1 is MNHEY and CDR2 is SMNVEV (reference sequence). CDR3 length: 14 amino acids. CDR3 region: CASSPTSFLYEQYF. The CDR3 DNA is TGTGCCAGCAGTCCCACCTCCTTCCTCTACGAGCAGTACTTC.

The chain couples TRBV28 to TRBJ1-2; 7 nucleotides match TRBD1. V lost 11 bases, J lost 7 bases, and 10 bases stayed unmatched. The CDR3 consists of 12 residues. The germline V gene has CDR1 MDHEN and CDR2 SYDVKM. Here the CDR3 reads CASQTGKGGYTF. Written as DNA, the CDR3 is TGTGCCTCCCAGACAGGGAAAGGTGGCTACACCTTC.

The chain couples TRBV28 to TRBJ1-2, with D hard to call. The CDR3 has 14 residues. V lost 4 bases to trimming and J lost 1 base, with 10 bases between them. CDR1 is MDHEN, CDR2 SYDVKM, per germline. The CDR3 protein is CASSSGPDNYGYTF. CDR3 bases: TGTGCCAGCAGTTCCGGCCCCGATAACTATGGCTACACCTTC.

This sequence joins TRBV18 and TRBJ1-1; D gene ambiguous. Trimming took 3 bases from V and 2 from J, leaving 1 base between them. The germline CDR1 and CDR2 sequences are KGHSH and LQKENI. The CDR3 covers 11 residues. The CDR3 coding sequence is TGTGCCAGCTCACCCAACACTGAAGCTTTCTTT. It translates to CASSPNTEAFF.

CDR3 amino acids: CASSISGRETQYF. CDR3 sequence (DNA): TGTGCCAGTAGTATATCTGGGAGGGAGACCCAGTACTTC. The chain is built from TRBV19 and TRBJ2-5; possibly TRBD2 for D (6 bases). Deletions cut 2 bases from V and 5 bases from J, with 9 bases between. Germline CDR1 is LNHDA and CDR2 is SQIVND (reference sequence). The CDR3 runs 13 residues.

Points on this clone: The identical CDR3 is also encoded by other nucleotide sequences in the sample. The chain uses TRBV7-9 and TRBJ1-1; 9 bases map to TRBD1. Trimming at V came to 0 bases and at J to 1 base, leaving 0 bases not matched to a gene. CDR1 and CDR2 from the germline V gene are SEHNR and FQNEAQ (reference sequence). The CDR3 is made up of 15 amino acids. The CDR3 nucleotides are TGTGCCAGCAGCTTAGCGGGACAGGGGAACACTGAAGCTTTCTTT. This codes for CASSLAGQGNTEAFF.

The rearrangement joins TRBV28 to TRBJ2-7, with TRBD2 as a possible D gene (5 bases). V was pared by 2 bases and J by 2 bases, with 16 bases between. The germline gives CDR1 MDHEN, CDR2 SYDVKM. The CDR3 runs to 16 residues. For the CDR3, the DNA is TGTGCCAGCAGTTTACTCGGAGGCGCCAGACCCTACGAGCAGTACTTC. Residues: CASSLLGGARPYEQYF.

The V call is TRBV30, the J call TRBJ2-3, with a tentative D call TRBD1 (6 bases). Trimming removed 7 bases from V and 5 bases from J, with 25 bases in between. The CDR3 has 16 amino acids. Germline-derived CDR1 and CDR2 are GTSNPN and SVGIG (reference sequence). This CDR3 is CASLFSSRGTGDTQYF. For the CDR3, the DNA is TGTGCCTCCTTATTTTCTAGCAGGGGAACGGGAGATACGCAGTATTTT. The whole variable domain, filled in from reference TRBV30 and TRBJ2-3, reads SQTIHQWPATLVQPVGSPLSLECTVEGTSNPNLYWYRQAAGRGLQLLFYSVGIGQISSEVPQNLSASRPQDRQFILSSKKLLLSDSGFYLCASLFSSRGTGDTQYFGPGTRLTVL.

V is TRBV2 and J is TRBJ2-3; 7 bases are shared with TRBD1. CDR1 and CDR2 (germline): SNHLY, FYNNEI. The CDR3 is made up of 15 amino acids. V lost 7 bases, J lost 6 bases, and 13 bases stayed unmatched. CDR3 in DNA: TGTGCCAGCAACCGAGGGGGCAGTGCCATTGATACGCAGTATTTT. This sequence encodes CASNRGGSAIDTQYF.

V is TRBV7-9 and J is TRBJ1-6; D possibly corresponds to TRBD1 (5 bases). CDR1 and CDR2 (germline): SEHNR, FQNEAQ (reference sequence). Trimming took 2 bases from V and 0 from J, leaving 8 bases between them. The CDR3 length is 16 residues. The CDR3 coding sequence is TGTGCCAGCAGCTTAAGACAGAGCTCCTATAATTCACCCCTCCACTTT. It translates to CASSLRQSSYNSPLHF.

In its sample, this clone was seen once. The rearrangement links TRBV20-1 to TRBJ2-3, with 12 bases that match TRBD2. The germline CDR1 and CDR2 sequences are DFQATT and SNEGSKA (reference sequence). Trimming at V came to 3 bases and at J to 2 bases, leaving 21 bases not matched to a gene. The CDR3 consists of 21 residues. The CDR3 sequence: CSASSQGGLAGGPHITDTQYF. The CDR3 DNA sequence: TGCAGTGCTAGTTCCCAAGGGGGGCTAGCGGGGGGGCCCCATATCACAGATACGCAGTATTTT.

Only one count was recorded for this clone. The chain combines TRBV6-5 with TRBJ1-2, with 8 positions matching TRBD1. The CDR3 covers 13 residues. The germline V gene encodes CDR1 MNHEY and CDR2 SVGAGI. The junction had 6 bases not matched to a gene; V was cut back by 4 bases and J by 8 bases. The CDR3, as DNA: TGTGCCAGCAGTTCCCGGACAGGGTACGGCTACACCTTC. Protein sequence: CASSSRTGYGYTF.

With regard to this clone: An end of the junction does not agree with germline; a read error may underlie this. The rearrangement joins TRBV19 to TRBJ1-2; D unresolved. CDR1 is LNHDA and CDR2 is SQIVND in the germline V gene (reference sequence). This CDR3 has 16 amino acids. The CDR3 DNA is TGTGCCAGTAGTTTAGATCCCGGAAGGCCAAACTATGGCTACACCTTC. Its protein is CASSLDPGRPNYGYTF.

The table lists this clone with a count of one. This chain links TRBV2 with TRBJ2-3; 10 bases are shared with TRBD1. This CDR3 has 15 amino acids. The V segment lost 4 bases and the J segment 5 bases; nucleotides outside the gene matches: 6. Germline V gives CDR1 SNHLY, CDR2 FYNNEI. The CDR3 loop is CASSGVGTGEDTQYF. CDR3 nucleotide sequence: TGTGCCAGCAGTGGGGTTGGGACAGGGGAAGATACGCAGTATTTT.

The rearrangement links TRBV27 to TRBJ1-2; D is ambiguous. The ends were cut back, 3 bases at V and 5 bases at J, with 10 bases in the middle. Germline V gene data show CDR1 as MNHEY and CDR2 as SMNVEV (reference sequence). The CDR3 spans 13 residues. CDR3 in DNA: TGTGCCAGCAGTTTGGGCACCCCTTATGGCTACACCTTC. This sequence encodes CASSLGTPYGYTF.

This clone was counted a few times. The rearrangement links TRBV5-1 to TRBJ2-1, with D maybe TRBD2 (6 bases). The CDR3 runs 15 residues. The V end lost 0 bases, the J end lost 5 bases, and 12 bases lay between the germline ends. From germline, CDR1 is SGHRS and CDR2 YFSETQ. CDR3 nucleotide sequence: TGCGCCAGCAGCTTGGAGGGACGGAGGGACAATGAGCAGTTCTTC. Its protein product is CASSLEGRRDNEQFF.

This chain connects TRBV2 to TRBJ1-2, with D unresolved. Looked up from germline, CDR1 is SNHLY and CDR2 is FYNNEI. V was cut by 4 bases and J by 2 bases, with 11 bases left in between. The CDR3 sequence is 14 residues long. CDR3 nucleotide sequence: TGTGCCAGCAGTGGAGGAGCCCTGAACTATGGCTACACCTTC. This gives the protein CASSGGALNYGYTF.

V and J are TRBV29-1 and TRBJ2-2, with a weak D call TRBD1 (5 bases). The CDR3 sequence is 14 residues long. Trimming removed 4 bases at V and 1 base at J, with 10 bases between. In germline, CDR1 is SQVTM, CDR2 ANQGSEA. Here the CDR3 reads CSVGGWGNTGELFF. CDR3 sequence (DNA): TGCAGCGTTGGGGGCTGGGGGAACACCGGGGAGCTGTTTTTT.

The rearrangement uses TRBV11-2 and TRBJ1-4; 10 bases are shared with TRBD1. Unmatched junction bases numbered 6, after V lost 5 bases and J lost 6 bases. From germline, CDR1 is SGHAT and CDR2 FQNNGV. The CDR3 totals 15 residues. The CDR3 DNA sequence: TGTGCCAGCAGCCCCTCGACAGGGGGCTATGAAAAACTGTTTTTT. Translation: CASSPSTGGYEKLFF. The complete variable domain, with remaining parts taken from reference TRBV11-2 and TRBJ1-4, reads EAGVAQSPRYKIIEKRQSVAFWCNPISGHATLYWYQQILGQGPKLLIQFQNNGVVDDSQLPKDRFSAERLKGVDSTLKIQPAKLEDSAVYLCASSPSTGGYEKLFFGSGTQLSVL.

The chain links TRBV29-1 to TRBJ2-2, with no clear D. Germline V gene lookup returns CDR1 SQVTM and CDR2 ANQGSEA. The CDR3 is 14 residues long. V was cut by 2 bases and J by 3 bases, with 10 bases left in between. The CDR3 DNA sequence: TGCAGCGTTGAATGGCAGGAACACACCGGGGAGCTGTTTTTT. Protein sequence: CSVEWQEHTGELFF.

The J gene is TRBJ1-2, the V gene TRBV10-3, with D possibly being TRBD1 (5 bases). From germline, CDR1 is ENHRY and CDR2 SYGVKD. The ends were cut back, 5 bases at V and 2 bases at J, with 15 bases in the middle. This CDR3 region has 15 residues. This chain's CDR3 is CAISPNWDLNYGYTF. The CDR3 DNA follows: TGTGCCATCAGTCCAAACTGGGACTTGAACTATGGCTACACCTTC.